This T cell receptor beta chain was recovered during a study of cytomegalovirus exposure and HLA in healthy donors (dated by TCRdb to between 2016 and 2019). With regard to the full study: An earlier analysis of roughly 500 of the donors reported 276 Gb of sequence data and roughly 120 million unique TCR beta sequences obtained from around 170 million T cells. Five DR-DQ haplotypes were handled as single units for association and clustering, since linkage in the cohort was strong. A later genetic analysis used genome-wide SNP genotypes for about three fifths of the roughly 700 donors, treating that subset as a discovery cohort. All discovery cohort repertoires had been generated using a single sequencing platform. Class I and class II HLA loci were covered by the typing at four-digit resolution. Alongside the repertoire data, information on donor age, sex, ethnicity and CMV serostatus was compiled. In an earlier analysis of more than 550 of the donors, high-throughput TCR beta sequencing was used to judge whether each TCR beta V gene segment behaved as functional or pseudogenic. In a later analysis, previously published TCR beta repertoires from about 640 donors were re-analyzed and high-resolution HLA genotyping was added so that TCR occurrence patterns could be studied. Besides the first cohort of roughly 700 subjects, a separate validation cohort made up of roughly 120 different subjects was used. Rather than drawing on any new phenotypic data, the later analysis identified candidate immune exposures from TCR beta sequences and the way those sequences occurred across donors. The genetic ancestry cluster associated with self-reported Caucasian donors included over 65% of the approximately 400 genotyped donors. Among some 410 genotyped donors of the cohort, an average of approximately 240,000 unique TCR beta nucleotide sequences was sequenced per donor, of which roughly 17% were non-productive. High-throughput TCR immunosequencing, statistical association of individual TCRs with disease status, and machine learning were combined to predict cytomegalovirus infection status. Around 330 gigabases of sequencing data and tens of millions of unique TCR sequences made up an early release that covered under 750 HLA-typed donors. The number of typed donors differed by locus: about 620-640 for A, B, C, DRB1 and DQB1; 522 for DQA1; fewer than 610 for DPA1; and around 470 for DPB1. The study aimed to test whether cataloging public T cell receptors could reveal signatures of past pathogen exposure. The study used immunosequencing to profile the T cell repertoires of 666 subjects and linked those repertoires to cytomegalovirus serostatus. What the study reported, not specific to this receptor: According to a later analysis, TCR association rates differed among HLA loci, with DRB1 alleles showing the most associated TCRs and HLA-C alleles showing the fewest. The authors suggested that the approach could potentially be extended to other disease states and immunological phenotypes. A further reported finding was that TCR beta sequences accurately predicted the HLA-A and HLA-B alleles for most subjects in the first cohort. The study listed over 150 TCR beta chains as associated with cytomegalovirus. Three of the identified cytomegalovirus-associated TCR beta chains were confirmed in vitro to be specific for cytomegalovirus antigens. The earlier analysis of approximately 590 of the donors excluded roughly 16 rarely observed V segments, including chromosome 9 orphons, because counts were too low. The presence/absence analyses assumed that sequencing depth was roughly uniform across donors, and that assumption may not be true. This cohort had only TCR beta chains sequenced, and the lack of alpha or paired-chain data limited which features could be detected. Because HLA typing was missing for some donors at each locus, association tests included only the typed subset. In a later analysis, HLA-associated TCR beta chains showed more clonal expansion and lower generation probabilities than non-associated chains that were equally common. Linkage disequilibrium might explain the correlated functional status among segregating V segments, but an unknown experimental factor could not be ruled out. Several of the top co-occurrence clusters appeared to be linked to parvovirus B19, influenza, CMV and Epstein-Barr virus, according to a later analysis. A later genetic analysis reported fewer N-insertions in productive TCRs among donors in an Asian-associated ancestry cluster than the roughly 700-donor mean. In an earlier analysis of 587 of the donors, most TCR beta V segments appeared in productive rearrangements about 90% or about 30% of the time, broadly matching IMGT annotations. V-gene and J-gene trimming of TCR beta chains was associated with a missense DCLRE1C variant in a later genetic analysis, and the association was replicated in an independent cohort. The sequencing pipeline was judged likely to have produced a cluster of highly shared sequence variants as a technical artifact. Immune exposure information for the cohort was limited to CMV serostatus. Most TCR sequences were seen in very few donors, while some public TCRs were found in many individuals. Some IMGT-functional V segments, including TRBV6-2 and TRBV6-3, could not be distinguished by the 87-base-pair reads and were therefore excluded. The classifier was reported to diagnose cytomegalovirus status with high specificity and sensitivity in both the original and validation cohorts. In a later analysis, most CMV-associated TCR beta chains were found to appear HLA-restricted, with HLA associations seemingly driven largely by CMV exposure. A later analysis associated 15,000 to 20,000 TCR beta sequences with specific HLA alleles at a false discovery rate of 0.05. Strong co-occurrence of HLA alleles, especially DR and DQ, made assigning TCR associations to individual alleles difficult.

The cohort comprised around 690 healthy bone marrow donors. All cohort members were sampled while nominally healthy, although unrecorded immune exposures were likely present. The donor was CMV seronegative and was included in the group of several hundred seronegative cohort members. A peripheral blood sample was provided by each donor, and peripheral blood mononuclear cells were used for TCR beta sequencing. Genomic DNA was extracted from the blood cell samples with the Qiagen DNeasy Blood Extraction Kit. A few counts support this clone. Its specific antigen is unknown. Per-base quality was not reported, and no clone a single base away is much larger than it. The library was made by the immunoSEQ multiplex PCR assay. For the multiplex PCR, a mixture combining 60 forward primers for TCR Vbeta segments and 13 reverse primers for TCR Jbeta segments was used. A multiplex PCR assay on genomic DNA amplified the CDR3 region of rearranged TCR beta genes. The Illumina HiSeq System was used to sequence the amplified TCR beta libraries as 87-base-pair reads. As for the authors' bioinformatics: A later analysis counted some 74 million unique TCR beta chains across the 666 repertoires, and roughly 11 million of these chains were shared by at least two donors. Raw reads were error-corrected and collapsed into unique sequences by a nearest-neighbor algorithm in which closely related sequences were merged to remove PCR and sequencing errors. CDR3 sequences were aligned to IMGT reference sequences to assign V, D and J gene segments. Each retained sequence needed at least a six-nucleotide match to both a V gene segment and a J gene segment. A rearrangement was called productive if the CDR3 had no stop codons and remained in frame with V and J, and every other rearrangement was called non-productive. Following IMGT convention, CDR3 was defined as the stretch from the second conserved V-encoded cysteine to the conserved J-encoded phenylalanine. Sequences without an unambiguous match to a single V gene segment were excluded from the earlier analysis of about 630 of the donors. An earlier analysis of under 750 of the donors called V segments functional above 56.7% productive rearrangements and segregating when the between-donor standard deviation exceeded 5%. A statistical classification framework was built to diagnose cytomegalovirus status from the catalog of TCR beta chain sequences. A later analysis assigned V and J genes by comparing TCR nucleotide sequences with IMGT/GENE-DB human TR gene sequences. Using the TCRdist pipeline, a later analysis assigned CDR3 sequences along with most-parsimonious VDJ recombination scenarios. In a later analysis, each TCR beta chain was defined by its CDR3 amino acid sequence together with its V-gene family, and reads without a unique V-gene family were excluded. As a way to deal with suspected cross-contamination and a sequencing artifact, a later analysis dropped 640 or so nucleotide sequences that were highly shared and had low generation probability. A later analysis calculated a clonal expansion index for each public chain from normalized within-repertoire ranks of inferred template counts. In a later analysis, generation probabilities were computed with a VDJ recombination model fitted to out-of-frame rearrangements, and the resulting probabilities were checked against IGoR. In a later analysis, TCR-TCR, TCR-HLA and TCR-CMV co-occurrence was scored with hypergeometric tests, and a repertoire-size bias correction was applied to TCR pairs. A later analysis estimated false discovery rates by permuting HLA or CMV assignments 20 times. In a later analysis, co-occurring TCRs were grouped using DBSCAN, and TCRdist sequence similarity was added for clustering within HLA-allele-positive subsets. For co-occurrence clustering, repertoires with fewer than 30,000 or more than 120,000 public chains were excluded, along with a handful of repertoires with anomalous nucleotide sharing. This is the immuneACCESS table as TCRdb keeps it, with only in-frame sequences that have V and J called. A part of the clones is gone; compared with another copy, unresolved V genes explain less than half, and the rest is unexplained. The V and J calls and clone size are taken from that table; D and trimming were inferred from the DNA. This sample comprises around 130,000 clones, 70% to 75% of them detected only once. Together, the top ten hold less than 4% of the sample.

The CDR3, cysteine through phenylalanine, is 16 amino acids long. Only the CDR3 region is kept as DNA, spanning 48 bases read in frame from base 1. The germline V gene (reference sequence) gives CDR1 as SEHNR and CDR2 as FQNEAQ. The V end loses 0 bases and the J end loses 2 bases, and a stretch of 11 bases separates them. This receptor chain uses TRBV7-9 and TRBJ2-4; matching of 6 bases hints at TRBD2 as the D gene. Sequencing used PBMCs. This receptor was obtained from a man aged 30 to 39 in good health and CMV-seronegative. The nucleotide sequence is TGTGCCAGCAGCTTAGCAGGGGACTTGTCCAAAAACATTCAGTACTTC. The encoded protein is CASSLAGDLSKNIQYF.